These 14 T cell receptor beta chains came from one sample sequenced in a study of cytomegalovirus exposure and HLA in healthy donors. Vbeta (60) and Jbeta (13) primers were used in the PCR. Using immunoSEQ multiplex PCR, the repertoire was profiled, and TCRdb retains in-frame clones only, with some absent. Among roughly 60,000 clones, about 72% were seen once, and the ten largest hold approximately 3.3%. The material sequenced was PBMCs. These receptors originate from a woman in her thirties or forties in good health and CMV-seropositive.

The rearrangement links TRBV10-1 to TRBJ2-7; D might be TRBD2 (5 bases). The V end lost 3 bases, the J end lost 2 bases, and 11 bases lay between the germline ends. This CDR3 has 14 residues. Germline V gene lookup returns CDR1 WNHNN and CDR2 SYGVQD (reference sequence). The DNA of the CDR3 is TGCGCCAGCAGTGAAGGCGGGTCCACCTACGAGCAGTACTTC. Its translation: CASSEGGSTYEQYF.

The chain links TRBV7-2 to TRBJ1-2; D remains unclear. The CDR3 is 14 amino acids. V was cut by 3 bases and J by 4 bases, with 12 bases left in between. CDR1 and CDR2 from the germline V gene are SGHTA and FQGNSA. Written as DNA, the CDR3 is TGTGCCAGCAGCTTCCCAGGTTCCGTCTATGGCTACACCTTC. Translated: CASSFPGSVYGYTF.

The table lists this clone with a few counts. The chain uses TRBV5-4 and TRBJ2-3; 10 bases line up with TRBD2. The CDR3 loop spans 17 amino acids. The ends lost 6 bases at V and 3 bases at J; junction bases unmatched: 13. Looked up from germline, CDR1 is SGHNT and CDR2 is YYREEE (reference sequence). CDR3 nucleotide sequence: TGTGCCAGCACCTTTACTCGAACTAGCGGGGTTACAGATACGCAGTATTTT. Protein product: CASTFTRTSGVTDTQYF.

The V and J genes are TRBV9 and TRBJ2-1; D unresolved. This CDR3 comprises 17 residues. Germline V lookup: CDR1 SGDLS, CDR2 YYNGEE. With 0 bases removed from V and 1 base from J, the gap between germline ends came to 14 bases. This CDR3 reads CASSVGSIASSYNEQFF. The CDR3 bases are TGTGCCAGCAGCGTAGGTTCCATAGCCTCTTCCTACAATGAGCAGTTCTTC. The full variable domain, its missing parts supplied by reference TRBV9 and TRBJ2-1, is DSGVTQTPKHLITATGQRVTLRCSPRSGDLSVYWYQQSLDQGLQFLIQYYNGEERAKGNILERFSAQQFPDLHSELNLSSLELGDSALYFCASSVGSIASSYNEQFFGPGTRLTVL.

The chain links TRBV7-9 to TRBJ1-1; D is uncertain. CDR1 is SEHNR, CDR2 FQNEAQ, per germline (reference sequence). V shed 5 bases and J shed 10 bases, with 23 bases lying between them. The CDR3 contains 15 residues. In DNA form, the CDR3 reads TGTGCCAGCAGCGGTTTGGGCCAACGGGGAGGGTCAGCTTTCTTT. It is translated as CASSGLGQRGGSAFF. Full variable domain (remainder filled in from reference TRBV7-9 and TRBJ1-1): DTGVSQNPRHKITKRGQNVTFRCDPISEHNRLYWYRQTLGQGPEFLTYFQNEAQLEKSRLLSDRFSAERPKGSFSTLEIQRTEQGDSAMYLCASSGLGQRGGSAFFGQGTRLTVV.

The chain's CDR3 is CASSRLAGSGELFF. The DNA for the CDR3 is TGTGCCAGCAGTAGACTAGCGGGGTCCGGGGAGCTGTTTTTT. The chain recombines TRBV4-2 with TRBJ2-2; 11 bases map to TRBD2. This CDR3 has 14 amino acids. Germline-derived CDR1 and CDR2 are LGHNA and YNFKEQ. V gave up 6 bases and J gave up 6 bases; unmatched junction bases: 3.

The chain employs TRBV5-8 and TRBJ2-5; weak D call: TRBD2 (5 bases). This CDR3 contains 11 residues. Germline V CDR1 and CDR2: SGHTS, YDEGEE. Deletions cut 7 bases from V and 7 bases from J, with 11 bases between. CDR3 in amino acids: CASREGGTQYF. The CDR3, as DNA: TGTGCCAGCCGCGAGGGTGGGACCCAGTACTTC.

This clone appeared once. This chain's CDR3 is CASSLSSSRMNQPQHF. CDR3 bases: TGTGCCAGCAGCTTATCGTCGAGCAGGATGAATCAGCCCCAGCATTTT. The J gene is TRBJ1-5, the V gene TRBV7-9; D remains ambiguous. The CDR3 is 16 residues long. Germline CDR1 is SEHNR and CDR2 is FQNEAQ (reference sequence). V was shortened by 2 bases and J by 4 bases, with 15 bases between the two germline ends.

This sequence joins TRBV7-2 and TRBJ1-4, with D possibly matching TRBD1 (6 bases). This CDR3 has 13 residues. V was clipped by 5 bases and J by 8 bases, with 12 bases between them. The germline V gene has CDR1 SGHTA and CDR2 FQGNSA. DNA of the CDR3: TGTGCCAGCAGCCCCCTAAGGGGGGAAAAACTGTTTTTT. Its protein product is CASSPLRGEKLFF.

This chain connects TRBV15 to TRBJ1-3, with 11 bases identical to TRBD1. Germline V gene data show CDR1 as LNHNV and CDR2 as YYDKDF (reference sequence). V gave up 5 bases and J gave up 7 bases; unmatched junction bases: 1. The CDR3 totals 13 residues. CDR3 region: CATSRDRGNTIYF. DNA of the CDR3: TGTGCCACCAGCCGGGACAGGGGGAACACCATATATTTT.

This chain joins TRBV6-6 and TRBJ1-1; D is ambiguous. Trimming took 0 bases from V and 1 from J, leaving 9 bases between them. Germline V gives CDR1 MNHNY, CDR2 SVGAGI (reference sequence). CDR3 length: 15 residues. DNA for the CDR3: TGTGCCAGCAGTTACTCGATCACAGCGAACACTGAAGCTTTCTTT. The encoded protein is CASSYSITANTEAFF.

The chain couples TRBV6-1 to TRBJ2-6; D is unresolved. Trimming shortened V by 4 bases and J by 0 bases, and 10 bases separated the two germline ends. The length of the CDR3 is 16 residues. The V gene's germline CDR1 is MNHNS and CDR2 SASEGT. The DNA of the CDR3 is TGTGCCAGCAGTGGGCAGGCCCTCTCTGGGGCCAACGTCCTGACTTTC. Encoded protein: CASSGQALSGANVLTF.

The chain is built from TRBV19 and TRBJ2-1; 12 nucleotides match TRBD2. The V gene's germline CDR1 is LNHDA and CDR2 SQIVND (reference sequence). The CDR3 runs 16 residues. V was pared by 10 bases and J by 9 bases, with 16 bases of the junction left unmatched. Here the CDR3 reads CAIQVLAGGGHGEQFF. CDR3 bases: TGTGCCATACAGGTACTAGCGGGGGGCGGCCATGGTGAGCAGTTCTTC.

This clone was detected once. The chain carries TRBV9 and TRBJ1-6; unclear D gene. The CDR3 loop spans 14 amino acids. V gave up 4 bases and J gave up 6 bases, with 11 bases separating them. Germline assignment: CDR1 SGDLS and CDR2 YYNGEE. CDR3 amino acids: CASSLRHINSPLHF. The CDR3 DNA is TGTGCCAGCAGCCTAAGACATATTAATTCACCCCTCCACTTT.